Listed here are 19 T cell receptor beta chains from one sample, sequenced in a study of blood T cell repertoires in COVID-19. Profiled with immunoSEQ multiplex PCR; TCRdb holds only in-frame clones, not every one. The sample has fewer than 200,000 clones, 80% to 90% seen once. The sequencing input was peripheral blood. The source of these receptors is a man younger than 35 who had recovered from COVID-19.

This clone appeared a few times. The chain combines TRBV9 with TRBJ1-4, with a weak D call TRBD1 (5 bases). CDR3 length equals 16 residues. The V gene's germline CDR1 is SGDLS and CDR2 YYNGEE. V was shortened by 0 bases and J by 7 bases, with 16 bases between the two germline ends. As DNA, the CDR3 is TGTGCCAGCAGCGTAGAGCCCACAGGAATAAGTGAAAAACTGTTTTTT. This sequence encodes CASSVEPTGISEKLFF.

The genes are TRBV6-2 or TRBV6-3 and TRBJ2-7, with 8 bases fitting TRBD2. Germline V gene lookup returns CDR1 MNHEY and CDR2 SVGEGT. The CDR3 sequence is 12 residues long. The trim removed 5 bases at V and 7 bases at J, leaving 4 bases unmatched. This CDR3 is CASSGTRYEQYF. CDR3 DNA: TGTGCCAGCAGTGGGACTAGGTATGAGCAGTACTTC.

This chain links TRBV9 with TRBJ2-3, with a tentative D call TRBD2 (5 bases). This CDR3 has 15 amino acids. CDR1 SGDLS and CDR2 YYNGEE come from the germline V gene. Trimming took 2 bases from V and 2 from J, leaving 12 bases between them. CDR3 protein: CASSVNSADTDTQYF. CDR3 nucleotides: TGTGCCAGCAGCGTCAATAGCGCCGACACAGATACGCAGTATTTT.

This chain's CDR3 is CASSDLPSGGELFF. The CDR3 nucleotides read TGCGCCAGCAGTGATTTACCTAGCGGCGGGGAGCTGTTTTTT. This chain links TRBV10-2 with TRBJ2-2; 7 nucleotides align to TRBD2. This CDR3 spans 14 amino acids. V gave up 3 bases and J gave up 7 bases; unmatched junction bases: 5. In germline, CDR1 is WSHSY, CDR2 SAAADI.

The CDR3 protein is CASSLEGGLQYF. CDR3 sequence (DNA): TGTGCCAGCAGCTTAGAGGGAGGCCTTCAGTACTTC. This chain uses TRBV7-2 with TRBJ2-7; D is perhaps TRBD2 (6 bases). Trimming cost V 1 base and J 10 bases, with 11 bases left between them. The CDR3 is made up of 12 amino acids. Germline V gene data show CDR1 as SGHTA and CDR2 as FQGNSA. The whole variable domain, filled in from reference TRBV7-2 and TRBJ2-7, reads GAGVSQSPSNKVTEKGKDVELRCDPISGHTALYWYRQSLGQGLEFLIYFQGNSAPDKSGLPSDRFSAERTGGSVSTLTIQRTQQEDSAVYLCASSLEGGLQYFGPGTRLTVT.

The J gene is TRBJ2-1, the V gene TRBV6-2 or TRBV6-3, with D maybe TRBD2 (7 bases). The CDR3 loop spans 16 amino acids. The germline V and J ends were trimmed by 4 bases and 0 bases, with 13 bases remaining between them. CDR1 and CDR2 from the germline V gene are MNHEY and SVGEGT. The CDR3 here is CASSSGGGLSYNEQFF. The CDR3 DNA follows: TGTGCCAGCAGTTCGGGCGGGGGCCTCTCCTACAATGAGCAGTTCTTC.

V is TRBV10-3 and J is TRBJ2-7; D may be TRBD2 (6 bases). The germline V gene encodes CDR1 ENHRY and CDR2 SYGVKD. The CDR3 has 15 residues. V lost 0 bases, J lost 6 bases, and 15 bases lay in between. For the CDR3, the DNA is TGTGCCATCAGTGAGTCGAAGGTGTACGGGGGCGAGCAGTACTTC. Protein sequence: CAISESKVYGGEQYF.

This clone was observed a handful of times. At one boundary the junction diverges from the germline segment, which might be a read error. The V gene is TRBV7-7, the J gene TRBJ2-2, with a possible D match to TRBD2 (6 bases). This CDR3 has 15 amino acids. Germline V CDR1 and CDR2: SSHAT, FNYEAQ (reference sequence). CDR3 sequence: CASSSSSGNTGELFF. The CDR3 nucleotides read TGTGCTAGCAGCTCCAGTAGCGGAAACACCGGGGAGCTGTTTTTT.

This clone was seen a handful of times. The junction and the germline gene differ at one end; a read error may be behind it. The chain combines TRBV2 with TRBJ2-2, with 10 bases fitting TRBD1. The CDR3 is made up of 15 amino acids. Germline CDR1 reads SNHLY; CDR2 reads FYNNEI. The CDR3 DNA is TGTGCCAGCAGCGAAGGACAGGGGGATTTAAAGGAGCTGTTTTTT. This codes for CASSEGQGDLKELFF. The full variable domain, rest sourced from reference TRBV2 and TRBJ2-2, is EPEVTQTPSHQVTQMGQEVILRCVPISNHLYFYWYRQILGQKVEFLVSFYNNEISEKSEIFDDQFSVERPDGSNFTLKIRSTKLEDSAMYFCASSEGQGDLKELFFGEGSRLTVL.

The chain links TRBV29-1 to TRBJ1-5; TRBD1 might be the D (6 bases). Germline V CDR1 and CDR2: SQVTM, ANQGSEA. The CDR3 extends over 13 amino acids. V was cut by 4 bases and J by 6 bases, with 13 bases left in between. The CDR3 nucleotides are TGCAGCGTTGGCGGACAGACGGGTCAGCCCCAGCATTTT. Translating it yields CSVGGQTGQPQHF.

The chain carries TRBV28 and TRBJ1-5, with a weak D call TRBD1 (6 bases). Trimming removed 1 base from V and 4 bases from J, with 14 bases in between. CDR3 length: 16 residues. Germline CDR1 MDHEN, CDR2 SYDVKM. The CDR3 here is CASSLYPTGPNQPQHF. The CDR3, as DNA: TGTGCCAGCAGTTTATACCCGACAGGACCTAATCAGCCCCAGCATTTT.

The chain is built from TRBV5-1 and TRBJ1-5, with TRBD1 identical over 8 bases. The CDR3 covers 14 residues. J lost 2 bases, V lost 4 bases, and 2 bases had no gene match. Germline V gene sequence: CDR1 SGHRS, CDR2 YFSETQ. CDR3 loop: CASSPDRGNQPQHF. DNA for the CDR3: TGCGCCAGCAGCCCGGACAGGGGCAATCAGCCCCAGCATTTT.

This chain uses TRBV5-1 with TRBJ2-7; 7 bases map to TRBD1. The V gene's germline CDR1 is SGHRS and CDR2 YFSETQ. J was trimmed by 3 bases and V by 4 bases; bases with no gene match: 10. CDR3 length: 15 residues. CDR3 bases: TGCGCCAGCAGCCCGGACAGGTTGACTGACTACGAGCAGTACTTC. This encodes CASSPDRLTDYEQYF.

V and J are TRBV9 and TRBJ2-7; D uncertain. Germline assignment: CDR1 SGDLS and CDR2 YYNGEE. This CDR3 region has 17 residues. The V gene lost 4 bases and the J gene lost 1 base, with 21 bases spanning the gap. This CDR3 reads CASSPNDRTDLSYEQYF. Written as DNA, the CDR3 is TGTGCCAGCAGCCCTAATGACCGCACAGATCTTTCCTACGAGCAGTACTTC.

V gene TRBV20-1 combines with J gene TRBJ2-5, with D maybe TRBD2 (5 bases). Trimming left V 4 bases short and J 5 bases short, with 8 bases between. The CDR3 has 11 residues. Germline-derived CDR1 and CDR2 are DFQATT and SNEGSKA (reference sequence). CDR3 sequence (DNA): TGCAGTGCTACCCCGGGGGAGACCCAGTACTTC. It codes for CSATPGETQYF.

The CDR3: CASSQWTGPNSPLHF. CDR3 nucleotides: TGTGCCAGCAGCCAATGGACAGGGCCAAATTCACCCCTCCACTTT. The rearrangement joins TRBV14 to TRBJ1-6, with 8 bases fitting TRBD1. Trimming at V came to 2 bases and at J to 7 bases, leaving 4 bases not matched to a gene. The CDR3 is 15 residues long. Per the germline V gene, CDR1 is SGHDN and CDR2 is FVKESK.

V gene TRBV2 combines with J gene TRBJ2-1; 9 bases match TRBD2. Germline values: CDR1 SNHLY, CDR2 FYNNEI. The CDR3 has 16 residues. Trimming at V came to 4 bases and at J to 8 bases, leaving 12 bases not matched to a gene. The DNA of the CDR3 is TGTGCCAGCAGTGTAGAGTTAGCGGGAGTGATGCATGAGCAGTTCTTC. It yields the protein CASSVELAGVMHEQFF. The full variable domain, its missing parts supplied by reference TRBV2 and TRBJ2-1, is EPEVTQTPSHQVTQMGQEVILRCVPISNHLYFYWYRQILGQKVEFLVSFYNNEISEKSEIFDDQFSVERPDGSNFTLKIRSTKLEDSAMYFCASSVELAGVMHEQFFGPGTRLTVL.

V gene TRBV19 combines with J gene TRBJ1-5; the D is unclear. Trimming left V 1 base short and J 0 bases short, with 7 bases between. Germline values: CDR1 LNHDA, CDR2 SQIVND (reference sequence). The length of the CDR3 is 15 residues. The CDR3 loop reads CASSIGGYSNQPQHF. The CDR3 nucleotides are TGTGCCAGTAGTATAGGCGGGTATAGCAATCAGCCCCAGCATTTT.

The chain has TRBV7-2 and TRBJ1-1; D is perhaps TRBD1 (5 bases). The CDR3 is made up of 14 amino acids. CDR1 is SGHTA, CDR2 FQGNSA, per germline. Trimming shortened V by 0 bases and J by 6 bases, and 11 bases separated the two germline ends. The CDR3: CASSLASGRSEAFF. The CDR3 DNA reads as TGTGCCAGCAGCTTAGCTTCAGGGAGGTCTGAAGCTTTCTTT.